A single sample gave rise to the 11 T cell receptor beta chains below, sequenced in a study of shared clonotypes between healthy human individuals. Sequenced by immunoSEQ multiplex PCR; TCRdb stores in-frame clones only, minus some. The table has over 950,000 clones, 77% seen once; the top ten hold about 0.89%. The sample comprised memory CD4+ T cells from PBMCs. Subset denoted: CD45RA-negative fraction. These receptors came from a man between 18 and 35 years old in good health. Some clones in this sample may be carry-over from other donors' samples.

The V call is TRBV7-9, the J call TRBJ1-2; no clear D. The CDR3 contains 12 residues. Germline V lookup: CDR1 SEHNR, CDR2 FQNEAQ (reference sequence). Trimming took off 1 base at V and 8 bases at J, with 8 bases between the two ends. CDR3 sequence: CASSLEGSGYTF. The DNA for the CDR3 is TGTGCCAGCAGCTTAGAGGGTAGCGGCTACACCTTC.

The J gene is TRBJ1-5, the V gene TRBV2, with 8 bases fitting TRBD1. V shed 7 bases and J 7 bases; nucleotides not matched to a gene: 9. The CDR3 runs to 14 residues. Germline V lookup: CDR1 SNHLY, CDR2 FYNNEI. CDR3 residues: CASTEQGGDQPQHF. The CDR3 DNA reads TGTGCCAGCACGGAACAGGGGGGAGACCAGCCCCAGCATTTT.

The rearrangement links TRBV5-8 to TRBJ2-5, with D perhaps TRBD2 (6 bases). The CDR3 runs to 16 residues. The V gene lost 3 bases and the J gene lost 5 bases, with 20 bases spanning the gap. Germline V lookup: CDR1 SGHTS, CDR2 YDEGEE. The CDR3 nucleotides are TGTGCCAGCAGCTCGGGAAACGAACTAGCCTCGGAGACCCAGTACTTC. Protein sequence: CASSSGNELASETQYF. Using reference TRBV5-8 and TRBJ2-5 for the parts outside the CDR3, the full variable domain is EAGVTQSPTHLIKTRGQQATLRCSPISGHTSVYWYQQALGLGLQFLLWYDEGEERNRGNFPPRFSGRQFPNYSSELNVNALELEDSALYLCASSSGNELASETQYFGPGTRLLVL.

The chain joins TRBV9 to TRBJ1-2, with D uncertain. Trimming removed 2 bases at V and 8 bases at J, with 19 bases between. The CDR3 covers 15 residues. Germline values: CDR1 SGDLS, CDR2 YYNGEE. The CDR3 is CASSVSPEAVRGYTF. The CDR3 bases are TGTGCCAGCAGCGTTTCGCCAGAGGCCGTTAGAGGCTACACCTTC.

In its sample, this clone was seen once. CDR3 residues: CASSLGQLAGRTDTQYF. The CDR3 DNA follows: TGTGCCAGCAGTTTAGGCCAACTAGCGGGGCGCACAGATACGCAGTATTTT. The chain links TRBV28 to TRBJ2-3; TRBD2 aligns across 10 bases. The V gene's germline CDR1 is MDHEN and CDR2 SYDVKM. The CDR3 sequence is 17 residues long. V trimming: 2 bases; J trimming: 1 base; junction bases outside the gene matches: 6.

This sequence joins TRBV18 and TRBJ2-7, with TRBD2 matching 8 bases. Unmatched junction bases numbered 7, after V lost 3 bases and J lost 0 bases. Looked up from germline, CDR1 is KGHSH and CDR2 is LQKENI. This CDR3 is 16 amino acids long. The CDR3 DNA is TGTGCCAGCTCACCGGGTTTCGGGAGGGACTCCTACGAGCAGTACTTC. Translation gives CASSPGFGRDSYEQYF.

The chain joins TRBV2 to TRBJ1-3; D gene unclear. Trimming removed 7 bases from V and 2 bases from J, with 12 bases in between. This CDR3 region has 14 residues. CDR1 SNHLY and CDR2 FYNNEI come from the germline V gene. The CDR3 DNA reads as TGTGCCAGCAAACTCCAGTTAGCTGGAAACACCATATATTTT. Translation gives CASKLQLAGNTIYF.

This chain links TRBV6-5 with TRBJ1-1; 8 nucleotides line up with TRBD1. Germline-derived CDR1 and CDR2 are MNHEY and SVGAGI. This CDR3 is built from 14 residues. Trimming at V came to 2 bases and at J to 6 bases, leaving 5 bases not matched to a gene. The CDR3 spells CASSYLTGQAEAFF. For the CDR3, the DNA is TGTGCCAGCAGTTACCTAACGGGACAGGCTGAAGCTTTCTTT.

The CDR3 reads CASSTLTGQGPGELFF. The CDR3, as DNA: TGTGCCAGTAGTACTCTTACGGGACAGGGGCCCGGGGAGCTGTTTTTT. The rearrangement links TRBV19 to TRBJ2-2; 10 bases are a match to TRBD1. J was trimmed by 6 bases and V by 4 bases; bases with no gene match: 8. The CDR3 covers 16 residues. Germline CDR1 is LNHDA and CDR2 is SQIVND (reference sequence).

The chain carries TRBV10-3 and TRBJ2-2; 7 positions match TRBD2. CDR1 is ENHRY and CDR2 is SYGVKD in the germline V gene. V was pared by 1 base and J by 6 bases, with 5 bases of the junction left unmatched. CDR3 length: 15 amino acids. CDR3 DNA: TGTGCCATCAGTGAGTTGGGACTACCTTCCGGGGAGCTGTTTTTT. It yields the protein CAISELGLPSGELFF.

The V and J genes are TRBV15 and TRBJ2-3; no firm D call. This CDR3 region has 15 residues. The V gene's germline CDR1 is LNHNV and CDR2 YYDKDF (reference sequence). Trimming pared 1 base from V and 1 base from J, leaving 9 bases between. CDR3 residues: CATSRGQTGTDTQYF. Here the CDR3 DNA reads TGTGCCACCAGCAGAGGGCAAACAGGCACAGATACGCAGTATTTT.